The present T cell receptor beta chain was sequenced within a study of T cells after posttransplantation cyclophosphamide. This clone was detected many times. What it binds is not known. The method was immunoSEQ multiplex PCR; TCRdb's version includes in-frame clones alone and lacks a portion of them. The profile covers 44,000 or so clones, none occurring a single time. Points from the study as a whole: Later post-transplant blood repertoires were often dominated by donor CD8+ memory clones.

The CDR3 is 14 amino acids. From germline, CDR1 is SGHTA and CDR2 FQGTGA. Deletions cut 5 bases from V and 4 bases from J, with 11 bases between. This TCR derives from a man in his forties in good health, CMV-negative, and a related stem cell transplant donor. The rearrangement joins TRBV7-3 to TRBJ2-2, with unresolved D. Sequencing input: PBMCs. CDR3 amino acids: CASSPQSSTGELFF. CDR3 DNA sequence: TGTGCCAGCAGCCCCCAATCGAGCACCGGGGAGCTGTTTTTT. Filled out from reference TRBV7-3 and TRBJ2-2, the complete variable domain reads GAGVSQTPSNKVTEKGKYVELRCDPISGHTALYWYRQSLGQGPEFLIYFQGTGAADDSGLPNDRFFAVRPEGSVSTLKIQRTERGDSAVYLCASSPQSSTGELFFGEGSRLTVL.